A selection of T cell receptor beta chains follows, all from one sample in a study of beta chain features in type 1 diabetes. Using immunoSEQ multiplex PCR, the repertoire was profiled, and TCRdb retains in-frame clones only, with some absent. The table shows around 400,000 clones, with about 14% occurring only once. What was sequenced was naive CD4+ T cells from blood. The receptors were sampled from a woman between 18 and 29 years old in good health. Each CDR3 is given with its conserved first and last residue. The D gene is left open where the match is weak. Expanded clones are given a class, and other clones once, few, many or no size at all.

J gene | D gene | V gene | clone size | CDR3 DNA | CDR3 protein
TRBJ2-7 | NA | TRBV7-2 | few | TGTGCCAGCAGCCAACTGAATAGCGAACTCACCTACGAGCAGTACTTC | CASSQLNSELTYEQYF
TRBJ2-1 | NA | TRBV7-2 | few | TGTGCCAGCAGCTTTTCTCAGTCCAATGAGCAGTTCTTC | CASSFSQSNEQFF
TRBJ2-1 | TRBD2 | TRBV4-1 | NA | TGCGCCAGCAGCCAAGTTCTACCCGGGACTAGCGCCAATGAGCAGTTCTTC | CASSQVLPGTSANEQFF
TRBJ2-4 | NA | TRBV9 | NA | TGTGCCAGCAGCGTAGGGGAGGCCAAAAACATTCAGTACTTC | CASSVGEAKNIQYF
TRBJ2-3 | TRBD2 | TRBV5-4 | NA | TGTGCCAGCAGCTTGGTTTCCAGCGGGGACGATACGCAGTATTTT | CASSLVSSGDDTQYF
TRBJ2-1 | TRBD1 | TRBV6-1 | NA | TGTGCCAGCAGTGAAGGATGGGGACAGGGCCCCTACAATGAGCAGTTCTTC | CASSEGWGQGPYNEQFF
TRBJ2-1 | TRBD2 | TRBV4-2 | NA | TGTGCCAGCAGCCAAGTTACGGGCACAAGCGGGAGACGGGATGAGCAGTTCTTC | CASSQVTGTSGRRDEQFF
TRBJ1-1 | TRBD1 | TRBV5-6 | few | TGTGCCAGCAGCTCGGGACAGTACGTTGTAAGCACTGAAGCTTTCTTT | CASSSGQYVVSTEAFF
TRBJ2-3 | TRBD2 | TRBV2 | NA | TGTGCCAGCAGGGACCTCCCCGGGAGGAGCACAGATACGCAGTATTTT | CASRDLPGRSTDTQYF
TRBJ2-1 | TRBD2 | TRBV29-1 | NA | TGCAGCGTTGGGACTAGCGGGAGGGCCCACAATGAGCAGTTCTTC | CSVGTSGRAHNEQFF
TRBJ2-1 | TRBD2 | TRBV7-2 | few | TGTGCCAGCAGCTTGGCCGGACTAGCGGGTGGGGAAGATGAGCAGTTCTTC | CASSLAGLAGGEDEQFF
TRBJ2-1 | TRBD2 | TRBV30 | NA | TGTGCCTGGAGCGGTAGCGGGATAGTCAATGAGCAGTTCTTC | CAWSGSGIVNEQFF
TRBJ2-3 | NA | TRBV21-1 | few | TGTGCCAGCAGCAAACGAAGGACAGGGCTGGAGGATACGCAGTATTTT | CASSKRRTGLEDTQYF
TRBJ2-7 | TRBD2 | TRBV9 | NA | TGTGCCAGCAGCGTTATGGGACTAGAAAAGCAGTACTTC | CASSVMGLEKQYF
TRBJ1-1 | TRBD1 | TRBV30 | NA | TGTGCCTGGACGACATACACAGGGGGCGCTTTCTTT | CAWTTYTGGAFF
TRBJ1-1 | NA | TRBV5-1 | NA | TGCGCCAGCAGCTCTCTCTCGGGCACTGAAGCTTTCTTT | CASSSLSGTEAFF
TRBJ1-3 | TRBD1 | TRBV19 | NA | TGTGCCAGTACCGGGACAGCTGGAAACACCATATATTTT | CASTGTAGNTIYF
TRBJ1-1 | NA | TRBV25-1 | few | TGTGCCAGCAGTGAGGGAGGGGGGCCTGAAGCTTTCTTT | CASSEGGGPEAFF
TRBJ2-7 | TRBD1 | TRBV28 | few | TGTGCCAGTCAACCGGGACAGAGCTACGAGCAGTACTTC | CASQPGQSYEQYF
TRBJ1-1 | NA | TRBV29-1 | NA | TGCAGCGCCACAAGGACAGCCATGAACACTGAAGCTTTCTTT | CSATRTAMNTEAFF
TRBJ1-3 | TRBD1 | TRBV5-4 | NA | TGTGCCAGCAGCGGGGACAGCTACTCCTCTGGAAACACCATATATTTT | CASSGDSYSSGNTIYF
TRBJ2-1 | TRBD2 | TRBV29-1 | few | TGCAGCGTACCCGGGGAGGGTGTGGATGAGCAGTTCTTC | CSVPGEGVDEQFF
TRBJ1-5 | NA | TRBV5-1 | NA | TGCGCCAGCAGCTTGGGAGTGAATAGCAATCAGCCCCAGCATTTT | CASSLGVNSNQPQHF
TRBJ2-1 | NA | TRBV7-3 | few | TGTGCCAGCAGCTTATCACCCACCGGGGTGAATGAGCAGTTCTTC | CASSLSPTGVNEQFF
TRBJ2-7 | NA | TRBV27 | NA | TGTGCCAGCAGTCCCTTCGGAGGGAACTCCTACGAGCAGTACTTC | CASSPFGGNSYEQYF
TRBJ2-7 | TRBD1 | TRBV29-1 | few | TGCAGCGTGGCTCCACAGGGGGCCTACGAGCAGTACTTC | CSVAPQGAYEQYF
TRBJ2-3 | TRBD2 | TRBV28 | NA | TGTGCCAGCAGTTTGGCGGGAGTAGGCACAGATACGCAGTATTTT | CASSLAGVGTDTQYF
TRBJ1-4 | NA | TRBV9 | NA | TGTGCCAGCAGCGCGGGGAGGGGGAATGAAAAACTGTTTTTT | CASSAGRGNEKLFF